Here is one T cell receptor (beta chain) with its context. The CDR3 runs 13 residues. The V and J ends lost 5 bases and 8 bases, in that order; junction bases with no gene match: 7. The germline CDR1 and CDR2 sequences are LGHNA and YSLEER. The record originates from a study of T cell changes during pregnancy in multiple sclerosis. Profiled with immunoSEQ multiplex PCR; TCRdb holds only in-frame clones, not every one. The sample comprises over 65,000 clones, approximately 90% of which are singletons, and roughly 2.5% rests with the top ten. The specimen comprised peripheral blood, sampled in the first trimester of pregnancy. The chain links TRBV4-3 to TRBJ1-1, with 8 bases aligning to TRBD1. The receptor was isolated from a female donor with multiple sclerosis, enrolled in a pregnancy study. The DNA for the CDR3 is TGCGCCAGCAGCGGCCTCGGGGACAGGGAAGCTTTCTTT. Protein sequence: CASSGLGDREAFF.